The T cell receptor beta chain under discussion was sequenced for a study of cytomegalovirus exposure and HLA in healthy donors. Sequencing used immunoSEQ multiplex PCR; TCRdb keeps in-frame clones, though not all of them. The sample yields some 250,000 clones, 75% to 90% seen once. The germline gives CDR1 MNHEY, CDR2 SMNVEV (reference sequence). This CDR3 has 21 residues. Trimming took 3 bases from V and 6 from J; bases not matched to a gene: 22. J is TRBJ2-7 and V is TRBV27; 14 bases fit TRBD2. Sequencing was carried out using PBMCs. This TCR derives from a woman aged 30 to 39 in good health and CMV-seropositive. Here the CDR3 reads CASSFLGLAGADGGAMAEQYF. The CDR3, as DNA: TGTGCCAGCAGTTTCCTGGGACTAGCGGGAGCCGATGGCGGAGCTATGGCCGAGCAGTACTTC.